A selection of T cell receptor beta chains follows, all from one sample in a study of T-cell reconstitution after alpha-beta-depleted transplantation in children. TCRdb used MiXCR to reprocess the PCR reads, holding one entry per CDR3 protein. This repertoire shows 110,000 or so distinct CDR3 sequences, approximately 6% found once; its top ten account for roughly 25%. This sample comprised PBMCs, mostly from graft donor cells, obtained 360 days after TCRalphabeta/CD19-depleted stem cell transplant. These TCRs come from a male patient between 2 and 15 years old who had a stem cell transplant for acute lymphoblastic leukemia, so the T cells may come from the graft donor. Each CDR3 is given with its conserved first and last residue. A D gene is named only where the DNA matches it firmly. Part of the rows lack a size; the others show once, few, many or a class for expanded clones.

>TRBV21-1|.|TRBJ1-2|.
CASSKDHLDHYGYTF
TGTGCCAGCAGCAAAGATCACCTGGACCACTATGGCTACACCTTC
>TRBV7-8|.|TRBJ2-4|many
CASSLGGRGPLAKNIQYF
TGTGCCAGCAGCTTAGGAGGGAGAGGTCCTCTAGCCAAAAACATTCAGTACTTC
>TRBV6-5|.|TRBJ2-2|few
CASSFGRDTNTGELFF
TGTGCCAGCAGTTTTGGAAGGGACACCAACACCGGGGAGCTGTTTTTT
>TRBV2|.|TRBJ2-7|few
CASSGPEDRRYF
TGTGCCAGCTCGGGGCCCGAGGACCGGCGGTACTTC
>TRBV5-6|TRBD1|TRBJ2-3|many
CASSSGTGSDTQYF
TGTGCCAGCAGCTCCGGGACAGGGTCAGATACGCAGTATTTT
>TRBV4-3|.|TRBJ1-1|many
CASSHTRGGTEAFF
TGCGCCAGCAGCCACACACGGGGAGGGACTGAAGCTTTCTTT
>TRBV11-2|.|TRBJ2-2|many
CASSLASYTGELFF
TGTGCCAGCAGCTTAGCCAGCTACACCGGGGAGCTGTTTTTT
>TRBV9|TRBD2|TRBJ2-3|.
CASSAPLAGWEDTQYF
TGTGCCAGCAGCGCCCCCCTAGCGGGGTGGGAGGATACGCAGTATTTT
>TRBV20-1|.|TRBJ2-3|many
CSAERPSTDTQYF
TGCAGTGCTGAGCGACCCAGCACAGATACGCAGTATTTT
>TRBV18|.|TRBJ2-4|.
CASSPGHLAKNIQYF
TGTGCCAGCTCACCAGGGCACCTAGCCAAAAACATTCAGTACTTC